The T cell receptor (beta chain) described here comes from a study of T cells in Graves' hyperthyroidism and ophthalmopathy. The CDR3 regions of TCR beta were amplified from RNA transcripts. During a first-round RT-PCR of the TCR CDR3, the HTBI primer set was used. One entry per CDR3 protein results from TCRdb running MiXCR on the multiplex PCR reads. Of more than 350,000 distinct CDR3 sequences listed, roughly a sixth are singletons. Germline V gene lookup returns CDR1 SQVTM and CDR2 ANQGSEA. This CDR3 region has 13 residues. Source material: blood. The sequence was obtained from a woman under 40 with Graves' hyperthyroidism that later progressed to Graves' ophthalmopathy. V and J are TRBV29-1 and TRBJ2-1; D is undetermined. CDR3 region: CSVGLPSFDEQFF. The CDR3 region has the DNA TGCAGTGTGGGCCTTCCTAGTTTTGATGAGCAGTTCTTC.